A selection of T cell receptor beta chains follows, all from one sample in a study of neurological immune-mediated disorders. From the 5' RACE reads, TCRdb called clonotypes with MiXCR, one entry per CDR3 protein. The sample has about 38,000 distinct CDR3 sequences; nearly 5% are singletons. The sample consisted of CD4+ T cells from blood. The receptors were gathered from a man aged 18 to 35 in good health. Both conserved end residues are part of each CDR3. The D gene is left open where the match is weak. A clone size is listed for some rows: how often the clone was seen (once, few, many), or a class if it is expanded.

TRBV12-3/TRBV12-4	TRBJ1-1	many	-	CASSRFGNTEAFF	TGTGCCAGCAGCCGTTTTGGGAACACTGAAGCTTTCTTT
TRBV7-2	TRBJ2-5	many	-	CASSRGVQETQYF	TGTGCCAGCAGCAGGGGGGTCCAAGAGACCCAGTACTTC
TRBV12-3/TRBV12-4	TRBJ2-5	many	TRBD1	CASHSGTGKQETQYF	TGTGCCAGCCATTCCGGGACAGGGAAACAAGAGACCCAGTACTTC
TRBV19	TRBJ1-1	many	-	CASSIDPQAMNTEAFF	TGTGCCAGTAGTATAGATCCACAGGCGATGAACACTGAAGCTTTCTTT
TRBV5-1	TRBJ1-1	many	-	CASSEGRMNTEAFF	TGCGCCAGCAGCGAGGGACGGATGAACACTGAAGCTTTCTTT
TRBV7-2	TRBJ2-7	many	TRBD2	CASSWPSSGGPGGFYEQYF	TGTGCCAGCAGCTGGCCCTCTAGCGGGGGGCCGGGCGGTTTCTACGAGCAGTACTTC
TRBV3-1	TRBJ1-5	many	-	CASSQLLNQPQHF	TGTGCCAGCAGCCAACTCCTCAATCAGCCCCAGCATTTT
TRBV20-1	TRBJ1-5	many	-	CSASPRGGFGQPQHF	TGCAGTGCTAGCCCGCGGGGAGGGTTTGGCCAGCCCCAGCATTTT
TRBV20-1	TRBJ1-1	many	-	CSARSELNTEAFF	TGCAGTGCTAGAAGTGAGCTGAACACTGAAGCTTTCTTT
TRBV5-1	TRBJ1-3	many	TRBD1	CASSLGDRDGNTIYF	TGCGCCAGCAGCTTGGGGGACAGGGATGGAAACACCATATATTTT
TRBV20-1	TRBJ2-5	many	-	CSARNRIQETQYF	TGCAGTGCTAGGAACCGGATACAAGAGACCCAGTACTTC
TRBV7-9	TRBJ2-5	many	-	CASSVLSGAQETQYF	TGTGCCAGCAGCGTACTGTCGGGGGCCCAAGAGACCCAGTACTTC
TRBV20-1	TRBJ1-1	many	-	CSASRQNTEAFF	TGCAGTGCCTCGAGACAGAACACTGAAGCTTTCTTT
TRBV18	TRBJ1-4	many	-	CASSPRRGADEKLFF	TGTGCCAGCTCACCGCGAAGGGGGGCTGATGAAAAACTGTTTTTT
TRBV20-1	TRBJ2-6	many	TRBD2	CSAPGGPLWANVLTF	TGCAGTGCCCCGGGGGGGCCTCTCTGGGCCAACGTCCTGACTTTC
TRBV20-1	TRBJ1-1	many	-	CSASQGTAFF	TGCAGTGCCTCGCAGGGAACAGCTTTCTTT
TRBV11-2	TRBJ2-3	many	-	CASSGGADTQYF	TGTGCCAGCAGCGGGGGTGCAGATACGCAGTATTTT
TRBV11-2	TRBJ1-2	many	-	CASGDNYGYTF	TGTGCCAGCGGGGACAACTATGGCTACACCTTC
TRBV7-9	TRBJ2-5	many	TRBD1	CASTSGGWETQYF	TGTGCCAGCACCTCAGGGGGCTGGGAGACCCAGTACTTC
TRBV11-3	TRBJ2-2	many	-	CASSLDQGGSTNTGELFF	TGTGCCAGCAGCTTAGATCAAGGAGGATCTACGAACACCGGGGAGCTGTTTTTT
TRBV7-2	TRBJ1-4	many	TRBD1	CASSPRDSPNEKLFF	TGTGCCAGCAGCCCGAGGGACAGTCCGAATGAAAAACTGTTTTTT
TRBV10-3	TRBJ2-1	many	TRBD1	CAISEYDQGDMVVNEQFF	TGTGCCATCAGTGAGTACGATCAGGGGGACATGGTGGTCAATGAGCAGTTCTTC
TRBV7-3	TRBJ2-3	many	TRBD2	CASSFGAGGQDTQYF	TGTGCCAGCAGCTTTGGAGCGGGGGGTCAAGATACGCAGTATTTT
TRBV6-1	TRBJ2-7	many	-	CATHLPGKYEQYF	TGTGCCACCCACCTACCAGGGAAATACGAGCAGTACTTC
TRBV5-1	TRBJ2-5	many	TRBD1	CASSLVGTGRETQYF	TGCGCCAGCAGCTTGGTAGGGACAGGCAGGGAGACCCAGTACTTC
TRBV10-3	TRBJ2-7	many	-	CAITPAEGGSYEQYF	TGTGCCATCACCCCTGCGGAGGGTGGCTCCTACGAGCAGTACTTC
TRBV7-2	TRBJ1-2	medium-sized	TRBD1	CASSFAGQGYGYTF	TGTGCCAGCAGCTTCGCCGGACAGGGCTATGGCTACACCTTC
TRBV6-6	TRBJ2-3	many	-	CASSYRQGTEADTQYF	TGTGCCAGCAGTTACCGGCAAGGTACCGAGGCAGATACGCAGTATTTT
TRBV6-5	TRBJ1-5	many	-	CASSYGTPQGSNQPQHF	TGTGCCAGCAGTTACGGGACCCCGCAAGGCAGCAATCAGCCCCAGCATTTT
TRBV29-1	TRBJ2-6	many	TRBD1	CSVEVNRGTGANVLTF	TGCAGCGTTGAAGTAAACAGGGGGACCGGGGCCAACGTCCTGACTTTC
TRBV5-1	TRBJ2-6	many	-	CASSPVGSGANVLTF	TGCGCCAGCAGCCCTGTAGGATCTGGGGCCAACGTCCTGACTTTC
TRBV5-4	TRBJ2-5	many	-	CASSSGHSGETQYF	TGTGCCAGCAGCTCCGGTCATTCCGGGGAGACCCAGTACTTC
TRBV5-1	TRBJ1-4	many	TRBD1	CASSKSQGASNEKLFF	TGCGCCAGCAGCAAGAGTCAGGGGGCTTCTAATGAAAAACTGTTTTTT
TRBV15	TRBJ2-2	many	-	CATSRGGGHNTGELFF	TGTGCCACCAGCAGAGGGGGAGGACATAACACCGGGGAGCTGTTTTTT
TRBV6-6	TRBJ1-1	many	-	CASKRQDRNEAFF	TGTGCCAGCAAAAGACAGGACCGTAATGAAGCTTTCTTT
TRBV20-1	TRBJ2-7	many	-	CSARRGPNSDEQYF	TGCAGTGCTAGACGGGGGCCGAACTCAGACGAGCAGTACTTC
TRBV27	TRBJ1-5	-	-	CVSSPIDQPQHF	TGTGTCAGCAGTCCGATTGATCAGCCCCAGCATTTT